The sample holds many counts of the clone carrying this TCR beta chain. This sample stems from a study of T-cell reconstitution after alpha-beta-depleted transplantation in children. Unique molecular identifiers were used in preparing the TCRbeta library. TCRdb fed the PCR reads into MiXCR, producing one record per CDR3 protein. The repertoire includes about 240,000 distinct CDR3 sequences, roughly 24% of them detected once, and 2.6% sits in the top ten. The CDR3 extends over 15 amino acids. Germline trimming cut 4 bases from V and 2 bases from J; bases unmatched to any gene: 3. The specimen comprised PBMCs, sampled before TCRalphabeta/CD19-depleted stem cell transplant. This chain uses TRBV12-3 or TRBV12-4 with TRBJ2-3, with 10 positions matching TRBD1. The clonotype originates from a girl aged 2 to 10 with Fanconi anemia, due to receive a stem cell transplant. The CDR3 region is CASSYDRGHTDTQYF. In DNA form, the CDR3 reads TGTGCCAGCAGTTACGACAGGGGGCACACAGATACGCAGTATTTT.